These 17 T cell receptor beta chains originate from one sample sequenced in a study of cytomegalovirus exposure and HLA in healthy donors. Researchers ran the PCR with 60 Vbeta and 13 Jbeta primers. Only in-frame clones appear in the TCRdb table, and some are missing; sequencing was by immunoSEQ multiplex PCR. The sample lists about 190,000 clones; approximately 86% were seen once. Sequencing used PBMCs. These receptors came from a woman under 30 in good health and CMV-seronegative.

This clone appeared a few times. The chain combines TRBV16 with TRBJ2-1; 11 nucleotides line up with TRBD2. The CDR3 is 16 amino acids. The germline V gene has CDR1 KGHSY and CDR2 FQNENV. V shed 4 bases and J 8 bases; nucleotides not matched to a gene: 10. CDR3 region: CASSLETSGSRDEQFF. In DNA, the CDR3 is TGTGCCAGCAGCCTAGAAACTAGCGGGAGTAGAGATGAGCAGTTCTTC.

The chain uses TRBV11-2 and TRBJ2-7, with D unclear. V lost 6 bases and J 4 bases, leaving 4 bases between the germline ends. Germline CDR1 SGHAT, CDR2 FQNNGV. This CDR3 contains 10 residues. CDR3 amino acids: CASRTYEQYF. The CDR3 bases are TGTGCCAGCAGGACTTACGAGCAGTACTTC.

This clone was detected once. The rearrangement links TRBV7-2 to TRBJ1-2; D is uncertain. The CDR3 totals 14 residues. The V gene's germline CDR1 is SGHTA and CDR2 FQGNSA. Between the trimmed V and J ends, which lost 2 bases and 5 bases, there was a span of 12 bases. The CDR3 coding sequence is TGTGCCAGCAGCTTACTCGCAGGAAAATATGGCTACACCTTC. Its translation: CASSLLAGKYGYTF.

The rearrangement joins TRBV7-9 to TRBJ1-3; TRBD1 might be the D (5 bases). CDR1 SEHNR and CDR2 FQNEAQ come from the germline V gene (reference sequence). Trimming took off 2 bases at V and 3 bases at J, with 11 bases between the two ends. The CDR3 contains 15 residues. The CDR3 loop reads CASSLFDSVGNTIYF. In nucleotides, the CDR3 is TGTGCCAGCAGCTTATTCGACAGCGTTGGAAACACCATATATTTT.

This rearrangement joins TRBV4-1 to TRBJ1-3; no clear D gene. This CDR3 region has 16 residues. The V gene's germline CDR1 is MGHRA and CDR2 YSYEKL. Trimming removed 0 bases at V and 0 bases at J, with 9 bases between. The CDR3 bases are TGCGCCAGCAGCCAAGATCCGGGGTCCTCTGGAAACACCATATATTTT. This translates into CASSQDPGSSGNTIYF.

The chain employs TRBV28 and TRBJ2-2; 9 bases are shared with TRBD1. J gave up 4 bases and V 7 bases, and 13 bases lay outside the gene matches. The CDR3 runs 17 residues. Germline CDR1 reads MDHEN; CDR2 reads SYDVKM. Here the CDR3 DNA reads TGTGCCAGCATCTCAGGCCACGGACAGGGGTCCACCGGGGAGCTGTTTTTT. This sequence encodes CASISGHGQGSTGELFF.

The chain joins TRBV4-1 to TRBJ1-5; the D gene is possibly TRBD1 (5 bases). With 0 bases removed from V and 3 bases from J, the gap between germline ends came to 15 bases. The V gene's germline CDR1 is MGHRA and CDR2 YSYEKL. CDR3 length: 17 residues. The CDR3 loop reads CASSQDLSDRFNQPQHF. The CDR3 DNA reads as TGCGCCAGCAGCCAAGATCTGAGTGACAGATTCAATCAGCCCCAGCATTTT.

This clone was picked up a small number of times. This rearrangement joins TRBV2 to TRBJ1-6; the match to TRBD1 covers 8 bases. Losses at the gene ends were 2 bases for V and 7 bases for J; bases not matched to a gene: 10. CDR1 is SNHLY and CDR2 is FYNNEI in the germline V gene. This CDR3 spans 17 amino acids. The CDR3 here is CASSESGQELTNSPLHF. For the CDR3, the DNA is TGTGCCAGCAGTGAATCGGGACAGGAACTTACGAATTCACCCCTCCACTTT.

This clone was observed once. The chain joins TRBV4-2 to TRBJ1-3; D is possibly TRBD1 (5 bases). With 0 bases removed from V and 7 bases from J, the gap between germline ends came to 16 bases. Germline V CDR1 and CDR2: LGHNA, YNFKEQ. The CDR3 contains 16 residues. The CDR3 region is CASSQDVTGQGNTIYF. CDR3 bases: TGTGCCAGCAGCCAAGATGTCACAGGACAAGGGAACACCATATATTTT.

V and J are TRBV30 and TRBJ2-1; D is unclear. Trimming stripped 2 bases from V and 5 bases from J, with 7 bases between. The germline V gene encodes CDR1 GTSNPN and CDR2 SVGIG (reference sequence). CDR3 length: 12 residues. This CDR3 reads CAWSLTHNEQFF. CDR3 DNA: TGTGCCTGGAGTTTGACTCACAATGAGCAGTTCTTC.

The chain recombines TRBV25-1 with TRBJ2-5, with TRBD1 as a possible D gene (6 bases). The germline gives CDR1 MGHDK, CDR2 SYGVNS. Trimming stripped 3 bases from V and 7 bases from J, with 15 bases between. The CDR3 contains 14 residues. Written as DNA, the CDR3 is TGTGCCAGCAGTGACCCTGGGACATTTAGGACCCAGTACTTC. Residues: CASSDPGTFRTQYF.

This rearrangement joins TRBV19 to TRBJ2-5; 7 bases are a match to TRBD2. After removal of 3 bases from V and 0 bases from J, the junction contained 4 bases not matched to a gene. CDR1 and CDR2 (germline): LNHDA, SQIVND (reference sequence). The CDR3 has 15 amino acids. CDR3 DNA sequence: TGTGCCAGTAGTATTGGTGGGGGGGACCAAGAGACCCAGTACTTC. As protein: CASSIGGGDQETQYF.

The chain uses TRBV2 and TRBJ2-2, with TRBD2 matching 8 bases. CDR1 SNHLY and CDR2 FYNNEI come from the germline V gene. This CDR3 spans 15 amino acids. Trimming took 0 bases from V and 9 from J; bases not matched to a gene: 6. The CDR3 region is CASSEARGERWELFF. The CDR3 region has the DNA TGTGCCAGCAGTGAAGCGCGGGGGGAACGGTGGGAGCTGTTTTTT.

The V and J genes are TRBV6-1 and TRBJ1-1; D possibly corresponds to TRBD1 (6 bases). The CDR3 covers 14 residues. V lost 4 bases, J lost 1 base, and 10 bases lay in between. Per the germline V gene, CDR1 is MNHNS and CDR2 is SASEGT. In DNA form, the CDR3 reads TGTGCCAGCAGTGCGGACAGAAAGAACACTGAAGCTTTCTTT. This encodes CASSADRKNTEAFF.

J is TRBJ2-6 and V is TRBV5-4; 10 nucleotides align to TRBD1. The V segment lost 0 bases and the J segment 0 bases; nucleotides outside the gene matches: 6. The germline V gene encodes CDR1 SGHNT and CDR2 YYREEE (reference sequence). This CDR3 has 19 residues. The DNA of the CDR3 is TGTGCCAGCAGCTTGGTATCGACAGGGGGCGGCTCTGGGGCCAACGTCCTGACTTTC. Translation gives CASSLVSTGGGSGANVLTF.

V usage is TRBV5-4 and J usage is TRBJ2-6, with 11 nucleotides matching TRBD1. Germline CDR1 reads SGHNT; CDR2 reads YYREEE (reference sequence). This CDR3 has 17 amino acids. V trimming: 5 bases; J trimming: 0 bases; junction bases outside the gene matches: 4. The CDR3 protein is CASRDRGLFSGANVLTF. CDR3 nucleotides: TGTGCCAGCAGGGACAGGGGGCTTTTCTCTGGGGCCAACGTCCTGACTTTC. Combining the CDR3 with reference TRBV5-4 and TRBJ2-6 gives the whole variable domain ETGVTQSPTHLIKTRGQQVTLRCSSQSGHNTVSWYQQALGQGPQFIFQYYREEENGRGNFPPRFSGLQFPNYSSELNVNALELDDSALYLCASRDRGLFSGANVLTFGAGSRLTVL.

V usage is TRBV10-1 and J usage is TRBJ2-5, with 7 nucleotides matching TRBD2. The J segment lost 7 bases and the V segment lost 0 bases, leaving 8 bases of the junction unmatched. The CDR3 is 15 residues long. Germline CDR1 and CDR2: WNHNN and SYGVQD (reference sequence). This CDR3 is CASSESSGVAGTQYF. CDR3 nucleotide sequence: TGCGCCAGCAGTGAGTCCAGCGGGGTGGCGGGGACCCAGTACTTC.